Listed below are T cell receptor beta chains from one sample, sequenced in a study of T cells after yellow fever vaccination. TCRdb processed the 5' RACE reads anew with MiXCR; each CDR3 protein has one entry. The profile shows approximately 34,000 distinct CDR3 sequences, 6.5% to 8.5% of them singletons. Sequences were derived from PBMCs, either bulk or a sorted T-cell subset (CD4+, CD8+, memory, or dextramer-sorted; not recorded which), sampled on the day of the first yellow fever vaccination. The source is a man between 18 and 29 years old who received the YFV17D yellow fever vaccine. The CDR3 runs from the conserved cysteine through the conserved F or W. A D gene is named only where the DNA matches it firmly. The size entry is marked missing in some rows and otherwise reads once, few, many or a size class.

j_gene,abundance,len,v_gene,d_gene,CDR3nt,CDR3aa
TRBJ1-2,medium-sized,13,TRBV13,TRBD1,TGTGCCAGCAGCTTAGGGACAGGGGGTGGCTACACCTTC,CASSLGTGGGYTF
TRBJ2-1,-,16,TRBV20-1,-,TGCAGTGCTAGGTGGCTAGCGGACAGCTCCTACAATGAGCAGTTCTTC,CSARWLADSSYNEQFF
TRBJ1-1,-,13,TRBV30,-,TGTGCCTGGATAAAGGAGGGGAACACTGAAGCTTTCTTT,CAWIKEGNTEAFF
TRBJ1-1,-,14,TRBV5-1,-,TGCGCCAGCAGACTCGACGGGGGGAACACTGAAGCTTTCTTT,CASRLDGGNTEAFF
TRBJ2-1,medium-sized,16,TRBV11-2,-,TGTGCCAGCAGCTTATTGTCCCCGGAGTACTACAATGAGCAGTTCTTC,CASSLLSPEYYNEQFF
TRBJ2-5,many,12,TRBV6-2/TRBV6-3,-,TGTGCCAGCAGCCCCGGACTGGAGACCCAGTACTTC,CASSPGLETQYF
TRBJ2-7,many,17,TRBV19,TRBD2,TGTGCCAGTAGTATTCTTAAGGGAGCGGGGGTCGCCTACGAGCAGTACTTC,CASSILKGAGVAYEQYF
TRBJ2-7,many,14,TRBV7-2,-,TGTGCCAGCAGTCGGTCCGGGGGATGGTACGAGCAGTACTTC,CASSRSGGWYEQYF
TRBJ1-3,many,17,TRBV5-1,-,TGCGCCAGCAGCTTGAATGGGGATCGCAGCTCTGGAAACACCATATATTTT,CASSLNGDRSSGNTIYF
TRBJ1-6,many,16,TRBV5-1,-,TGCGCCAGCAGCTTATTAGAGGGAGAGGCAAATTCACCCCTCCACTTT,CASSLLEGEANSPLHF